A selection of T cell receptor beta chains follows, all from one sample in a study of cytomegalovirus exposure and HLA in healthy donors. Sequenced by immunoSEQ multiplex PCR; TCRdb stores in-frame clones only, minus some. Here the sample spans about 88,000 clones, 95% to 97% being singletons. The sample comprised PBMCs. These receptors were collected from a man aged 18 to 30 in good health and CMV-seronegative. CDR3s include the opening cysteine and the closing phenylalanine or tryptophan. A D gene is named only where the DNA matches it firmly. Clone size is given for some rows only: seen once, a few or many times, or a class if the clone is expanded.

>TRBJ2-5|TRBV5-1|-|-
CASSLQGGEETQYF
TGCGCCAGCAGCTTACAGGGAGGGGAAGAGACCCAGTACTTC
>TRBJ2-1|TRBV7-3|TRBD2|-
CASSLGTGTSEGDEQFF
TGTGCCAGCAGCTTAGGGACCGGGACTAGCGAAGGGGATGAGCAGTTCTTC
>TRBJ2-7|TRBV28|TRBD1|-
CASSLPGTEEQYF
TGTGCCAGCAGTCTCCCCGGGACAGAAGAGCAGTACTTC
>TRBJ2-3|TRBV10-1|TRBD2|-
CASRQREAKTDTQYF
TGCGCCAGCAGACAGCGGGAGGCCAAGACAGATACGCAGTATTTT
>TRBJ2-7|TRBV28|TRBD1|-
CASSSGTESSYEQYF
TGTGCCAGCAGTTCAGGGACAGAGAGCTCCTACGAGCAGTACTTC
>TRBJ2-1|TRBV29-1|TRBD2|few
CSVELSGRSPEQFF
TGCAGCGTTGAATTAAGCGGGAGGTCACCCGAGCAGTTCTTC
>TRBJ2-5|TRBV6-6|TRBD2|-
CASSRDLAGETQYF
TGTGCCAGCAGTCGAGATCTAGCGGGAGAGACCCAGTACTTC
>TRBJ2-1|TRBV7-3|TRBD2|once
CASSSLAGDNEQFF
TGTGCCAGCAGCTCACTAGCGGGAGACAATGAGCAGTTCTTC
>TRBJ2-7|TRBV28|TRBD2|-
CASSKLAGSSYEQYF
TGTGCCAGCAGTAAACTAGCGGGGAGCTCCTACGAGCAGTACTTC
>TRBJ2-3|TRBV11-2|TRBD2|once
CASSPRTSWLGDTQYF
TGTGCCAGCAGCCCGAGGACTAGCTGGTTGGGAGATACGCAGTATTTT
>TRBJ2-5|TRBV10-1|-|-
CATSLRGQETQYF
TGCGCCACTTCCCTCAGGGGTCAAGAGACCCAGTACTTC
>TRBJ1-2|TRBV6-6|-|-
CASSYSLEAASGYTF
TGTGCCAGCAGTTACTCTTTGGAGGCAGCCTCTGGCTACACCTTC
>TRBJ2-1|TRBV10-2|TRBD2|once
CASSEFGTTDNEQFF
TGCGCCAGCAGTGAGTTCGGGACTACCGACAATGAGCAGTTCTTC
>TRBJ1-1|TRBV6-1|-|-
CASSPVVGRKAFF
TGTGCCAGCAGCCCCGTGGTTGGGAGGAAGGCTTTCTTT
>TRBJ2-2|TRBV9|TRBD1|-
CASSARGQGSTGELFF
TGTGCCAGCAGCGCTAGGGGACAGGGTAGCACCGGGGAGCTGTTTTTT
>TRBJ1-2|TRBV2|-|-
CASSEEGYYGYTF
TGTGCCAGCAGTGAGGAGGGGTACTATGGCTACACCTTC
>TRBJ2-3|TRBV7-9|-|-
CASSHRTASTDTQYF
TGTGCCAGCAGCCACAGGACAGCCAGCACAGATACGCAGTATTTT
>TRBJ1-2|TRBV5-5|TRBD1|-
CASSLALADRAGGYTF
TGTGCCAGCAGCTTGGCCCTCGCGGACAGGGCGGGTGGCTACACCTTC
>TRBJ2-3|TRBV28|-|-
CASRAQGEDTQYF
TGTGCCAGCAGGGCCCAGGGTGAAGATACGCAGTATTTT
>TRBJ2-3|TRBV11-3|TRBD2|-
CASSHLGTSGRTRRKDTQYF
TGTGCCAGCAGCCACCTGGGGACTAGCGGGAGGACTCGGAGGAAAGATACGCAGTATTTT
>TRBJ2-1|TRBV5-1|TRBD2|-
CASSSTSGSNEQFF
TGCGCCAGCAGCTCGACTAGCGGGAGTAATGAGCAGTTCTTC
>TRBJ1-2|TRBV6-1|-|-
CASTYTYGYTF
TGTGCCAGCACCTATACCTATGGCTACACCTTC
>TRBJ1-2|TRBV5-6|-|-
CASSLRGIGYTF
TGTGCCAGCAGCTTGAGAGGGATTGGCTACACCTTC
>TRBJ2-2|TRBV2|TRBD2|-
CASRTLAGDTGELFF
TGTGCCAGCAGGACGCTAGCGGGGGACACCGGGGAGCTGTTTTTT
>TRBJ2-1|TRBV4-2|-|-
CASSHTEFLFF
TGTGCCAGCAGCCATACCGAGTTTTTGTTCTTC
>TRBJ1-1|TRBV27|-|once
CASSFSGLNTEAFF
TGTGCCAGCAGTTTTTCAGGGTTGAACACTGAAGCTTTCTTT
>TRBJ2-5|TRBV7-9|-|-
CASSPKGETQYF
TGTGCCAGCAGCCCCAAGGGGGAGACCCAGTACTTC
>TRBJ2-1|TRBV28|-|-
CASRPRGSGSYNEQFF
TGTGCCAGCAGACCTCGAGGGAGCGGTTCCTACAATGAGCAGTTCTTC
>TRBJ1-3|TRBV19|-|-
CASSMFGRSGNTIYF
TGTGCCAGTAGTATGTTTGGGAGATCTGGAAACACCATATATTTT
>TRBJ1-3|TRBV6-6|TRBD1|-
CASSSWTGGSGNTIYF
TGTGCCAGCAGTTCATGGACAGGGGGCTCTGGAAACACCATATATTTT
>TRBJ1-2|TRBV28|TRBD1|-
CASSDRVGYTF
TGTGCCAGCAGTGACAGGGTTGGCTACACCTTC
>TRBJ1-2|TRBV28|-|-
CASSPRLYGYTF
TGTGCCAGCAGCCCGAGGCTATATGGCTACACCTTC
>TRBJ1-2|TRBV7-3|TRBD1|-
CASSPGTGANYGYTF
TGTGCCAGCAGCCCCGGTACAGGGGCTAACTATGGCTACACCTTC